Given below is one TCR beta chain in context. The data were taken from a study of CD8 T cells in Susac syndrome. Germline loops: CDR1 KGHSH, CDR2 LQKENI. Trimming removed 0 bases at V and 3 bases at J, with 5 bases between. The CDR3 totals 13 residues. Random-hexamer reverse transcription was applied to roughly 0.45 to 1 ug RNA. One entry per CDR3 protein, called by TCRdb with MiXCR from the immunoSEQ multiplex PCR reads. Here the sample spans about 240,000 distinct CDR3 sequences, about 95% being singletons. V and J are TRBV18 and TRBJ1-1; D unclear. The origin of this receptor is a human donor with Susac syndrome. The sample consisted of CD4+ T cells from PBMCs. Here the CDR3 reads CASSPPRDTEAFF. CDR3 sequence (DNA): TGTGCCAGCTCACCACCGAGAGACACTGAAGCTTTCTTT.